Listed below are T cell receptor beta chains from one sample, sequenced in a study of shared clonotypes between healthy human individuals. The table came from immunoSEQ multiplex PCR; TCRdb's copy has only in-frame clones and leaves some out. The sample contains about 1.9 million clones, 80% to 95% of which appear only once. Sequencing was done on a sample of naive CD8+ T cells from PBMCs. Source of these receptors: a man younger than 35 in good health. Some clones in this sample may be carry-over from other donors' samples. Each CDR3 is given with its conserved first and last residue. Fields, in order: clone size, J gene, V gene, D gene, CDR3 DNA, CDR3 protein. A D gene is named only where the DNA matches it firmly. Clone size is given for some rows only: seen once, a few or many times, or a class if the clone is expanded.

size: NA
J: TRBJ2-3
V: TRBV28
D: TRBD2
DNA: TGTGCCAGCAATCCTGGGGGACTAGCGGGGGATCAAGATACGCAGTATTTT
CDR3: CASNPGGLAGDQDTQYF

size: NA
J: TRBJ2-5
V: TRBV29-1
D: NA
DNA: TGCAGCGCCAGAATGGAGGTCCGGGGAGAGACCCAGTACTTC
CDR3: CSARMEVRGETQYF

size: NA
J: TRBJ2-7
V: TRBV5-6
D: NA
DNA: TGTGCCAGCAGCTTGATGTCCGAGCAGTACTTC
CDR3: CASSLMSEQYF

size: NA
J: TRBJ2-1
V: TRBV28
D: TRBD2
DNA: TGTGCCAGCAGTTCTACCGGGACTAGTGTAGAAAAGGGGCAGTTCTTC
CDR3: CASSSTGTSVEKGQFF

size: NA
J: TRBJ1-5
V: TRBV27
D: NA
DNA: TGTGCCAGCAGCCCTAACCCCTGGTTGCAGAATCAGCCCCAGCATTTT
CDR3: CASSPNPWLQNQPQHF

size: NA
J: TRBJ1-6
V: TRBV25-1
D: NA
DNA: TGTGCCAGCTCGGAGGGCAATTCACCCCTCCACTTT
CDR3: CASSEGNSPLHF

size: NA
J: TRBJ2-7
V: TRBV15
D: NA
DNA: TGTGCCACCAGTCCGAGGGGGTCCCCCTACGAGCAGTACTTC
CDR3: CATSPRGSPYEQYF

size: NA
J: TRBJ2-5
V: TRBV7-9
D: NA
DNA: TGTGCCAGCAGCTTCGACAGCCAAGAGACCCAGTACTTC
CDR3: CASSFDSQETQYF

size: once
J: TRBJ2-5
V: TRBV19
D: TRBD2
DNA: TGTGCCAGTAAGGAACTAGCGGGAGGGGTGGAGACCCAGTACTTC
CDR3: CASKELAGGVETQYF

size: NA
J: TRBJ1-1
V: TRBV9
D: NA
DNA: TGTGCCAGCGGGGCAAGGGAAAGTCGGACTGAAGCTTTCTTT
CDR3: CASGARESRTEAFF

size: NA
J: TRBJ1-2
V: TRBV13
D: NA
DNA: TGTGCCAGCAGCTTCGGGGCGGGTGGCTACACCTTC
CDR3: CASSFGAGGYTF

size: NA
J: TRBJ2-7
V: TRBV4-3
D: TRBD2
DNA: TGCGCCAGCAGCCAGGGACTAGCGGGAGTTGCCTTCTACGAGCAGTACTTC
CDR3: CASSQGLAGVAFYEQYF

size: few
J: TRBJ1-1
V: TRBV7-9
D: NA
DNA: TGTGCCAGCAGCACACAGGGTGGGGCTCTAGGAGCTTTCTTT
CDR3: CASSTQGGALGAFF

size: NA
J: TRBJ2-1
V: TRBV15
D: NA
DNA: TGTGCCACCAGCAGAGATGGTTTCATGGGATTTACTAATGAGCAGTTCTTC
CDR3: CATSRDGFMGFTNEQFF

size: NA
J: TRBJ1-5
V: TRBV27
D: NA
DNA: TGTGCCAGCAGTCCACAGACGGCCCGGGTAACTCAGCCCCAGCATTTT
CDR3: CASSPQTARVTQPQHF

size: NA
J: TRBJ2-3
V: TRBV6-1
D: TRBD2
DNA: TGTGCCAGCAGAACTAGCGGGAGATCTACGACGCAGTATTTT
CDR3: CASRTSGRSTTQYF

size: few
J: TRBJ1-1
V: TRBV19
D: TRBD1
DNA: TGTGCCAGTAGTACCCGAAACAGGGGGGCTTTCTTT
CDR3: CASSTRNRGAFF

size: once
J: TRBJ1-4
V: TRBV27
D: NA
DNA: TGTGCCAGCAGTTTGAGTGGGGACGAGGGAGTAACTAATGAAAAACTGTTTTTT
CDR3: CASSLSGDEGVTNEKLFF

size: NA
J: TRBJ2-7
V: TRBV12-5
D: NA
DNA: TGTGCTAGTGGTTTGTCGGGGGACGAGCAGTACTTC
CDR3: CASGLSGDEQYF

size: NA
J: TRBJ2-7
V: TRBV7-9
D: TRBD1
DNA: TGTGCCAGCAGCTCCAGGACAGGGGGCGAGCAGTACTTC
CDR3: CASSSRTGGEQYF

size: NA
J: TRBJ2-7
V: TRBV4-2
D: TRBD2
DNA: TGTGCCAGCAGCCAAGATTCGGCTAGCGGCTACGAGCAGTACTTC
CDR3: CASSQDSASGYEQYF

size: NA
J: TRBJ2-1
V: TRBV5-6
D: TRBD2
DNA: TGTGCCAGCAGCGTCTCGGTTCTAGCGGAACACAATGAGCAGTTCTTC
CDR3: CASSVSVLAEHNEQFF

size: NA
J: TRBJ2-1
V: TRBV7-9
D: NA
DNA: TGTGCCAGCAGGGACGTTAGAGACTACAATGAGCAGTTCTTC
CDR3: CASRDVRDYNEQFF

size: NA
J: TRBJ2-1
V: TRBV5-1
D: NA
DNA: TGCGCCAGCAGCTTGACCCGGACAGTGGGTAGTGATGAGCAGTTCTTC
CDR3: CASSLTRTVGSDEQFF

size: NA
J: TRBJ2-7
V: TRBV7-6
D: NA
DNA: TGTGCCAGCAGCTTAGCGGACGAGGTTTCTGGGGAGCAGTACTTC
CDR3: CASSLADEVSGEQYF

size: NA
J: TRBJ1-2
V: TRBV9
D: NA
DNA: TGTGCCAGCAGCGTACGCAGGGGATATGGCTACACCTTC
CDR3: CASSVRRGYGYTF

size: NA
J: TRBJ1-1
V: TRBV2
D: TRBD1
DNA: TGTGCCAGCAGTCCTACGGGACAGTATAACGAAGAAGCTTTCTTT
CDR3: CASSPTGQYNEEAFF

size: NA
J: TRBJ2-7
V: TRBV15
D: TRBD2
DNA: TGTGCCACCAGCAGGACTAGCGGGTCCTACGAGCAGTACTTC
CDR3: CATSRTSGSYEQYF

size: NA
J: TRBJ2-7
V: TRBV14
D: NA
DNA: TGTGCCAGCAGCCAAGATCTTCGTTCCGGGGCCTACGAGCAGTACTTC
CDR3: CASSQDLRSGAYEQYF

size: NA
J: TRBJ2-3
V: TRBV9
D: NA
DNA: TGTGCCAGCAGCGTAGCCCCCCGCAGGGGAATTGCGGATGCTAGAAGCACAGATACGCAGTATTTT
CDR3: CASSVAPRRGIADARSTDTQYF

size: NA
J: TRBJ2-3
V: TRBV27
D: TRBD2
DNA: TGTGCCAGCAGTTTATGGGCGGGAGGGCCTCTCACGCAGTATTTT
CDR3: CASSLWAGGPLTQYF

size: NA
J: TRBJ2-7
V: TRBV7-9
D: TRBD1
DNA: TGTGCCAGCAGCCTCTACAGGGGTTACGAGCAGTACTTC
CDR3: CASSLYRGYEQYF

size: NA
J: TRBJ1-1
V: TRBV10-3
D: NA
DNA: TGTGCCAGCCTAACTGGGGGGAACACTGAAGCTTTCTTT
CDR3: CASLTGGNTEAFF

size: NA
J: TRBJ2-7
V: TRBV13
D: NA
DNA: TGTGCCAGCAGCTCCGGGCGGGCCCTCTACGAGCAGTACTTC
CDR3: CASSSGRALYEQYF

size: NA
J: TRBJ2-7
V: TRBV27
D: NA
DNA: TGTGCCAGCAGCAGGACACGGGATCCTCACTCCTACGAGCAGTACTTC
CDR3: CASSRTRDPHSYEQYF

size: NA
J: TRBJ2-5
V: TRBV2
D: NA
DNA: TGTGCCAGCAGAAGGTCCCCTTCCCAAGAGACCCAGTACTTC
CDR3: CASRRSPSQETQYF

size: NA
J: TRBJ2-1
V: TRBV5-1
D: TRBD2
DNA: TGCGCCAGCAGCTTGTCTACCGGCGGGAGGTCGTACAATGAGCAGTTCTTC
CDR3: CASSLSTGGRSYNEQFF

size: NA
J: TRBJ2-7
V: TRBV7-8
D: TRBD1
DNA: TGTGCCAGCAGCTTAGCCGGGACAGGACGCACCTACGAGCAGTACTTC
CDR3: CASSLAGTGRTYEQYF

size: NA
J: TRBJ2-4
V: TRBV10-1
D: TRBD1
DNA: TGCGCCAGCAGTGACGAGACAGGGGGCACGAGGGACATTCAGTACTTC
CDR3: CASSDETGGTRDIQYF

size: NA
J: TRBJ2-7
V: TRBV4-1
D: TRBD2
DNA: TGCGCCAGCAGCCAAAGAGTGACTAGCGGGTACGAGCAGTACTTC
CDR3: CASSQRVTSGYEQYF

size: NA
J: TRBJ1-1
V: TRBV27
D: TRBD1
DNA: TGTGCCACATCAACTGGACAGGGGCCACGAGACACTGAAGCTTTCTTT
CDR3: CATSTGQGPRDTEAFF

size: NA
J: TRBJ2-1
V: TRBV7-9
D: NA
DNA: TGTGCCAGCAGCCCGGGACGGTCCTACAATGAGCAGTTCTTC
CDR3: CASSPGRSYNEQFF

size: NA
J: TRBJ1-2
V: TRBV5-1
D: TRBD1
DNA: TGCGCCAGCAGCCGGACCTCCGGGACAGAAATTAACTATGGCTACACCTTC
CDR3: CASSRTSGTEINYGYTF

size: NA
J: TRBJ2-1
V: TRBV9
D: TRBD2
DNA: TGTGCCAGCAGCGCACTTACTAGCGAGATTCACAATGAGCAGTTCTTC
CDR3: CASSALTSEIHNEQFF

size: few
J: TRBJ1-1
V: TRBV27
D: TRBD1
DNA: TGTGCCAGCAGCTTGGGACAGTTGCATACTGAAGCTTTCTTT
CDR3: CASSLGQLHTEAFF

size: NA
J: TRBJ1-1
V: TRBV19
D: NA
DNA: TGTGCCAGTAGTAAGGCAGTTGAAGCTTTCTTT
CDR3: CASSKAVEAFF

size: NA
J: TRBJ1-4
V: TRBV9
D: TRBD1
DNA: TGTGCCAGCAGCCCAGGGGGACTTAATGAAAAACTGTTTTTT
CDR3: CASSPGGLNEKLFF

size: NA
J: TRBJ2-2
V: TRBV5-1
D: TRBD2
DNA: TGCGCCAGCAGCCTATTCACGGGACTAGCGGGAGGGAAGAACACCGGGGAGCTGTTTTTT
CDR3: CASSLFTGLAGGKNTGELFF

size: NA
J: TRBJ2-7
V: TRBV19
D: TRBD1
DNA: TGTGCCAGTAGTACCGGGACAGGGATTTACGAGCAGTACTTC
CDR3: CASSTGTGIYEQYF

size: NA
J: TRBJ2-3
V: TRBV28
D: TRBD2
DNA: TGTGCCAGCAGTACATCCCCTAGCGGGAGGGCCAGAGATACGCAGTATTTT
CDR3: CASSTSPSGRARDTQYF

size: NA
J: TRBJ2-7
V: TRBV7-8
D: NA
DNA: TGTGCCAGCAGCAAGCGGGCATCCTACGAGCAGTACTTC
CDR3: CASSKRASYEQYF

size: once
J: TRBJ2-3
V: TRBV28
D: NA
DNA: TGTGCCAGCAGATCGTATTCAGGGTCTAGCACAGATACGCAGTATTTT
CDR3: CASRSYSGSSTDTQYF

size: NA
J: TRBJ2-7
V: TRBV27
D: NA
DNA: TGTGCCAGCAGGGGGGATACACACTACGAGCAGTACTTC
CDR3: CASRGDTHYEQYF